This TCR beta chain was recorded in a study of control samples from healthy donors and cancer patients. This CDR3 is built from 15 residues. V dropped 3 bases and J dropped 5; count of bases not matched to a gene: 5. Per the germline V gene, CDR1 is KGHDR and CDR2 is SFDVKD. Libraries were prepared by immunoSEQ multiplex PCR; TCRdb keeps only in-frame clonotypes and omits some of them. The sample includes around 160,000 clones, roughly 93% of them seen just once. Sample: blood. The genes are TRBV24-1 and TRBJ1-5; TRBD1 matches at 8 bases. This clonotype was obtained from a man aged 18 to 35 in good health. CDR3 loop: CATSDRTGLDQPQHF. CDR3 bases: TGTGCCACCAGTGATCGGACAGGGTTGGATCAGCCCCAGCATTTT.